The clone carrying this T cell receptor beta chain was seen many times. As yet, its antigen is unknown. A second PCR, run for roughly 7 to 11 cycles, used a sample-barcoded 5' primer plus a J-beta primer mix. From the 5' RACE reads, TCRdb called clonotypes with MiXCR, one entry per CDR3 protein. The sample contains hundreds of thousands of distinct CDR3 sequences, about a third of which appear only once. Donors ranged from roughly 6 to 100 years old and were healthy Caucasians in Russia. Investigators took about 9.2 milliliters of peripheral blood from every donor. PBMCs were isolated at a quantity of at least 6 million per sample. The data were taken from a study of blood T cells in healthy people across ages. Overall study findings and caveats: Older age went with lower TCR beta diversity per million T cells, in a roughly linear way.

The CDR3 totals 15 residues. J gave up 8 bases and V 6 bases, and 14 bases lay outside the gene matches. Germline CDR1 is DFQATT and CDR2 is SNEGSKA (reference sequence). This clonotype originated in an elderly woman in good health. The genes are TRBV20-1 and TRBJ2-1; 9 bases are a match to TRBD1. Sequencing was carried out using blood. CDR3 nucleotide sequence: TGCAGTGCCGCCTCCGGGACAGGGACTGCGGATGAGCAGTTCTTC. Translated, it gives CSAASGTGTADEQFF.